Here is one T cell receptor (beta chain) with its context. Germline-derived CDR1 and CDR2 are LGHDT and YNNKEL (reference sequence). V was pared by 1 base and J by 3 bases, with 12 bases between. The CDR3 covers 15 residues. The source of the sample is a study of blood T cell repertoires in COVID-19. Study-wide context: Samples of COVID-19 (acute and convalescent) were obtained from the United States, Italy and Spain. Sample material is recorded as cDNA or gDNA derived from T cells, B-cell-depleted T cells, or PBMCs.

Source study methods: It was from reference gene primer amplification that nucleated cell counts were estimated. Measured with immunoSEQ multiplex PCR; TCRdb has only the in-frame clones, and not every one. D and trimming were read from the DNA, whereas the V and J calls and clone size are those reported in that table. In the table there are around 72,000 clones, over 80% of which are singletons. The source of this sequence is a human donor in a cohort sampled during active COVID-19. Sample: peripheral blood. This chain connects TRBV3-1 (or the pseudogene TRBV3-2) to TRBJ2-5, with a possible D match to TRBD2 (6 bases). In DNA, the CDR3 is TGTGCCAGCAGCCAAGGGGACTTGCGGGAAGAGACCCAGTACTTC. This codes for CASSQGDLREETQYF.